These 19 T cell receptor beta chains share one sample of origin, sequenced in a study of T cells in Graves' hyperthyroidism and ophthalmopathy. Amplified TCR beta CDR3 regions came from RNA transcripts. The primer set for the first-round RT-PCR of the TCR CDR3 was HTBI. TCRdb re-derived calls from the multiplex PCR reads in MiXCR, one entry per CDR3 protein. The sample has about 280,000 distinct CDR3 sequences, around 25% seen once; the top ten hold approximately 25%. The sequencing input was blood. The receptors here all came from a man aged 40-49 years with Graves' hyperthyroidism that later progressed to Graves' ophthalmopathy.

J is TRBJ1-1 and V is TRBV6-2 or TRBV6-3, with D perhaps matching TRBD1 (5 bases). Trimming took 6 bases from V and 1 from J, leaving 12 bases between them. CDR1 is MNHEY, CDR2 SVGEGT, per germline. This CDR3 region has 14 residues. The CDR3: CASRVQEENTEAFF. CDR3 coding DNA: TGTGCCAGCAGGGTACAGGAGGAGAACACTGAAGCTTTCTTT.

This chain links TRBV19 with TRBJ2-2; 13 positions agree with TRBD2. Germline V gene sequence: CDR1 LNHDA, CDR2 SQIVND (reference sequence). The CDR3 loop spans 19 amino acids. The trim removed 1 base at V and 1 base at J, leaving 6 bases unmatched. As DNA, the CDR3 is TGTGCCAGTAGTATAGGACTAGCGGGAGGCCTAAGGAACACCGGGGAGCTGTTTTTT. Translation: CASSIGLAGGLRNTGELFF.

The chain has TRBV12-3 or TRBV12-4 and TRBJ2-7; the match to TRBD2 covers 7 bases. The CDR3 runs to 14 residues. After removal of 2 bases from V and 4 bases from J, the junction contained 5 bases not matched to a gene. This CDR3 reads CASSLNAGAYEQYF. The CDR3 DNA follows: TGTGCCAGCAGTTTAAACGCGGGAGCGTACGAGCAGTACTTC.

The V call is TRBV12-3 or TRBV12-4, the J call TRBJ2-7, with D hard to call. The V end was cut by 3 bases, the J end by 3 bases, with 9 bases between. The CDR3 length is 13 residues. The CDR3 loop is CASSFRPGYEQYF. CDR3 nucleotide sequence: TGTGCCAGCAGTTTCCGCCCGGGCTACGAGCAGTACTTC.

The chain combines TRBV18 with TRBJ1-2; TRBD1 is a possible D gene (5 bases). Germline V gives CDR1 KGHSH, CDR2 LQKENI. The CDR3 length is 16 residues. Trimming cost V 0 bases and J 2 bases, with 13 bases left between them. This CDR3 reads CASSPPSPQANYGYTF. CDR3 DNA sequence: TGTGCCAGCTCACCACCGTCCCCACAGGCGAACTATGGCTACACCTTC.

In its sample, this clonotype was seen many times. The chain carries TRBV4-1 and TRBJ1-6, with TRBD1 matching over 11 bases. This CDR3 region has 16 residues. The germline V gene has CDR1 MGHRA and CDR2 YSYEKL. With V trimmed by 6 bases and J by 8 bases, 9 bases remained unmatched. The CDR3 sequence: CASSWTGGSLDSPLHF. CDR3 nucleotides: TGCGCCAGCAGTTGGACAGGGGGCTCTTTGGATTCACCCCTCCACTTT.

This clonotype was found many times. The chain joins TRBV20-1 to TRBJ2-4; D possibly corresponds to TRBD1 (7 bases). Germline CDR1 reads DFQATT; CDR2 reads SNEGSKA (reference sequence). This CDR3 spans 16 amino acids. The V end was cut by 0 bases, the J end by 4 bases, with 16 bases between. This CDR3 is CSARDLAAGQKNIQYF. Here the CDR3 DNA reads TGCAGTGCTAGAGATCTGGCGGCGGGACAGAAAAACATTCAGTACTTC.

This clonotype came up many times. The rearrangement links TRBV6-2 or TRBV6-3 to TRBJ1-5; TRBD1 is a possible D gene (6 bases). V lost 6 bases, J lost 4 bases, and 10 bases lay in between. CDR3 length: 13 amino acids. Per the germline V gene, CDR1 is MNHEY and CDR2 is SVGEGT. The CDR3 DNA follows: TGTGCCAGCAGAATAGGGGGAAATCAGCCCCAGCATTTT. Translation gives CASRIGGNQPQHF.

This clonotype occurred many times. The CDR3 is CASSWSGTASNQPQHF. CDR3 bases: TGTGCCAGCAGCTGGTCCGGGACAGCAAGCAATCAGCCCCAGCATTTT. This rearrangement joins TRBV5-6 to TRBJ1-5; 7 bases line up with TRBD1. The germline gives CDR1 SGHDT, CDR2 YYEEEE. V lost 3 bases to trimming and J lost 1 base; unmatched junction nucleotides: 7. The CDR3 length is 16 residues.

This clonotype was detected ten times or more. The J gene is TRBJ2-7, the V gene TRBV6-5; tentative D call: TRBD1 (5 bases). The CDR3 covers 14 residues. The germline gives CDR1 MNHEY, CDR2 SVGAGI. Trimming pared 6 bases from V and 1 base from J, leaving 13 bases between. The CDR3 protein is CASRPKAGSYEQYF. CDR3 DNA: TGTGCCAGCAGACCCAAGGCAGGGTCCTACGAGCAGTACTTC.

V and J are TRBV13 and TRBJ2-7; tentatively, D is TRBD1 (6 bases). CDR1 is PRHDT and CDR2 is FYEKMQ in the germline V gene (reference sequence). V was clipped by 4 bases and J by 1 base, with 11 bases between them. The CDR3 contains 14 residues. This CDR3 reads CASSYGQPSYEQYF. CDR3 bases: TGTGCCAGCAGCTACGGACAGCCTTCCTACGAGCAGTACTTC.

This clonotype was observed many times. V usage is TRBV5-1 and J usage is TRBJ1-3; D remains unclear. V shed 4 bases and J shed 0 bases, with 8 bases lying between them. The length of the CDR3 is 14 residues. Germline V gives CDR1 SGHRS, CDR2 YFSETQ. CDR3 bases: TGCGCCAGCAGCGCGGGAAGCTCTGGAAACACCATATATTTT. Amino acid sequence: CASSAGSSGNTIYF. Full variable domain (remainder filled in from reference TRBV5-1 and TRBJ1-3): KAGVTQTPRYLIKTRGQQVTLSCSPISGHRSVSWYQQTPGQGLQFLFEYFSETQRNKGNFPGRFSGRQFSNSRSEMNVSTLELGDSALYLCASSAGSSGNTIYFGEGSWLTVV.

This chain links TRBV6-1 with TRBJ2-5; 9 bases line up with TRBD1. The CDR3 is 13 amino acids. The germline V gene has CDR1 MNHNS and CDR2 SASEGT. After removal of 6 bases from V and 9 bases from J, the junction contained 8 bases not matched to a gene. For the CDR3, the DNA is TGTGCCAGCAGCCTGACAGGGGGTGAGGCCCAGTACTTC. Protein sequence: CASSLTGGEAQYF.

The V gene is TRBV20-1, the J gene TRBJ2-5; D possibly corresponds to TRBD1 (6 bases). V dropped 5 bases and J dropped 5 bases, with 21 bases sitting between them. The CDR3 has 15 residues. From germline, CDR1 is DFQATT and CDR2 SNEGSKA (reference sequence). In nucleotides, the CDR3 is TGCAGTGCTGGATACGGATTTGGGGGCGGGGAGACCCAGTACTTC. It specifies CSAGYGFGGGETQYF.

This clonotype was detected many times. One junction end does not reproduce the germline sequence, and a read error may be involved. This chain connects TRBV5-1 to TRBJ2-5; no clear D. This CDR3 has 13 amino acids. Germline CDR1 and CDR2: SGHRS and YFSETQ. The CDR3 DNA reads TGTGCCAGCAGCTTGGGTGTTCAAGAGACCCAGTACTTC. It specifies CASSLGVQETQYF.

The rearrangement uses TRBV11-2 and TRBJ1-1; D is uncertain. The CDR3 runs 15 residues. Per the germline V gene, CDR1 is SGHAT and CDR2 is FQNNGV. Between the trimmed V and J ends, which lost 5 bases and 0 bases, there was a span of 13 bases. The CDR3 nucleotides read TGTGCCAGCAGCCTCAACGAGATAATGAACACTGAAGCTTTCTTT. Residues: CASSLNEIMNTEAFF. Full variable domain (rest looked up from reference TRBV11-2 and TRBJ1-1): EAGVAQSPRYKIIEKRQSVAFWCNPISGHATLYWYQQILGQGPKLLIQFQNNGVVDDSQLPKDRFSAERLKGVDSTLKIQPAKLEDSAVYLCASSLNEIMNTEAFFGQGTRLTVV.

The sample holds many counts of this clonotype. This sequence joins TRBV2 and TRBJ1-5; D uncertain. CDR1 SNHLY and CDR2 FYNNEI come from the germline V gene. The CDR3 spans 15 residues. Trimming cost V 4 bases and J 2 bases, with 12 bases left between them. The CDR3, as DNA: TGTGCCAGCAGTGTTGGATTAGTCGGCAATCAGCCCCAGCATTTT. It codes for CASSVGLVGNQPQHF. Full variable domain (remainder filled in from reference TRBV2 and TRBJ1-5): EPEVTQTPSHQVTQMGQEVILRCVPISNHLYFYWYRQILGQKVEFLVSFYNNEISEKSEIFDDQFSVERPDGSNFTLKIRSTKLEDSAMYFCASSVGLVGNQPQHFGDGTRLSIL.

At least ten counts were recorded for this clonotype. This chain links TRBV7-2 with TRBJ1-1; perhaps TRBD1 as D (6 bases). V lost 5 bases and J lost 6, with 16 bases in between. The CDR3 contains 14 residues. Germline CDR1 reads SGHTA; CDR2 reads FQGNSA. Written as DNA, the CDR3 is TGTGCCAGCAGCGTGACAGGTTTCGACCCTGAAGCTTTCTTT. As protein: CASSVTGFDPEAFF.

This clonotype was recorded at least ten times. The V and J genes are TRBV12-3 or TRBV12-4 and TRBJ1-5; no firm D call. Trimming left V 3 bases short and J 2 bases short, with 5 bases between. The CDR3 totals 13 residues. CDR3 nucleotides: TGTGCCAGCAGTTTTCCGGGCAATCAGCCCCAGCATTTT. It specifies CASSFPGNQPQHF.